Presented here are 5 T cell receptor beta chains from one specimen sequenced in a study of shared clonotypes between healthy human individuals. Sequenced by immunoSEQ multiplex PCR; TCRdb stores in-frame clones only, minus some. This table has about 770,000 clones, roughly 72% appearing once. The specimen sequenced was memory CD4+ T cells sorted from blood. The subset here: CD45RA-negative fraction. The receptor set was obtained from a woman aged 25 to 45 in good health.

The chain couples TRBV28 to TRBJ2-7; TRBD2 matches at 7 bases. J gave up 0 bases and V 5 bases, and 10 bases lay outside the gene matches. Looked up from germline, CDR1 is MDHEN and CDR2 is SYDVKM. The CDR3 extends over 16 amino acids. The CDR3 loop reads CASSVGSTSVSYEQYF. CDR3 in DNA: TGTGCCAGCAGTGTCGGCTCTACTAGCGTCTCCTACGAGCAGTACTTC.

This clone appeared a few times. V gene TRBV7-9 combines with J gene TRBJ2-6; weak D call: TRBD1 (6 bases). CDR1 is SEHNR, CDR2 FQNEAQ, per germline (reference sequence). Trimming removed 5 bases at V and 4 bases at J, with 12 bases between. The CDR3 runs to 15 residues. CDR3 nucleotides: TGTGCCAGCAGCCATACAGGGTCCGGGGCCAACGTCCTGACTTTC. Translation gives CASSHTGSGANVLTF.

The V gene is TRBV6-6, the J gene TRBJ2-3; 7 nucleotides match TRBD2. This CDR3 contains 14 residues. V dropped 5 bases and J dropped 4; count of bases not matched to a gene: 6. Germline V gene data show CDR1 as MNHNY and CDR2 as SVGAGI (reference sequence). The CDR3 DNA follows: TGTGCCAGCAGTAGGACTAGAGAGTCAGATACGCAGTATTTT. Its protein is CASSRTRESDTQYF.

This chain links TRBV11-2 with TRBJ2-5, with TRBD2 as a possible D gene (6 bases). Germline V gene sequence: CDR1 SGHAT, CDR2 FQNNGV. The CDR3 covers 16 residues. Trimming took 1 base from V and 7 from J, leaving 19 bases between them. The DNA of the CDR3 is TGTGCCAGCAGCTTAGGTGGCTCTGCGGGACGCGGGACCCAGTACTTC. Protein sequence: CASSLGGSAGRGTQYF.

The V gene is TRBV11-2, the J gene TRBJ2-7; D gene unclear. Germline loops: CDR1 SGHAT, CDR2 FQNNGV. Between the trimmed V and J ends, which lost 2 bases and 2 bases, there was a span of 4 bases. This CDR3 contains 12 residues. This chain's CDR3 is CASSLTAYEQYF. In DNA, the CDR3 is TGTGCCAGCAGCTTAACGGCCTACGAGCAGTACTTC.